Listed here are 25 T cell receptor beta chains from one sample, sequenced in a study of tumor and adjacent non-tumor tissue in lung cancer. A modified ARM-PCR protocol with three rounds of nested PCR amplified TCRbeta. TCRdb recomputed calls from the multiplex PCR reads with MiXCR, one row per CDR3 protein. The sample yields almost 75,000 distinct CDR3 sequences, around two thirds seen once. The template was RNA from unsorted bulk tissue. More than 3 cm separated this lung sample from the edge of the tumor. The sequencing sample was made of distant non-tumor lung tissue. The source of these receptors is a woman in her fifties or sixties with non-small cell lung cancer.

Note on this clonotype: An end of the junction does not agree with germline; a read error may underlie this. The chain couples TRBV20-1 to TRBJ2-5; maybe TRBD1 (5 bases). Germline V CDR1 and CDR2: DFQATT, SNEGSKA (reference sequence). The CDR3 contains 13 residues. The CDR3 nucleotides read TGTAGTGCTAGGAAGGGGCATCAAGAGACCCAGTACTTC. Protein: CSARKGHQETQYF.

Of note for this clonotype: An end of the junction differs from the germline gene, which may be a read error. The chain employs TRBV12-3 or TRBV12-4 and TRBJ2-5, with D possibly being TRBD1 (6 bases). The CDR3 loop spans 14 amino acids. The CDR3 region is CASSGDINQETQYF. CDR3 bases: TGTGCCAGCAGTGGGGACATCAACCAAGAGACCCAATACTTC.

As concerns this clonotype: No conserved phenylalanine or tryptophan is present at the end of the CDR3, so a read error is the likely explanation. The chain couples TRBV11-2 to TRBJ2-2; D gene uncertain. CDR1 and CDR2 from the germline V gene are SGHAT and FQNNGV. The CDR3 is 13 amino acids. The CDR3 loop is CASTSFDTEELFS. CDR3 nucleotides: TGTGCCAGCACCTCCTTCGACACCGAGGAGCTGTTTTCT.

In its sample, this clonotype was seen a few times. A much bigger clone sits one base away, suggesting this may be a read error. V is TRBV6-1 and J is TRBJ2-3, with 8 bases lining up with TRBD1. Germline V lookup: CDR1 MNHNS, CDR2 SASEGT. J gave up 5 bases and V 4 bases, and 8 bases lay outside the gene matches. This CDR3 comprises 15 residues. DNA of the CDR3: TGTGCCAGCAGTGTCAATCGCGGGACAGGAGATACGCAGTATTTT. It codes for CASSVNRGTGDTQYF.

The CDR3 loop reads CAISDAEQGALPYGYTF. The CDR3 coding sequence is TGTGCCATCAGTGATGCGGAACAGGGGGCGCTACCCTATGGCTACACCTTC. The J gene is TRBJ1-2, the V gene TRBV10-3; 9 bases agree with TRBD1. This CDR3 spans 17 amino acids. Germline V lookup: CDR1 ENHRY, CDR2 SYGVKD. With 3 bases clipped from V and 4 bases from J, the junction kept 12 bases outside the gene matches.

Comment on this clonotype: The junction does not match germline at one end; this may be a read error. The V and J genes are TRBV4-2 and TRBJ1-2, with no clear D. The CDR3 is made up of 12 amino acids. Germline CDR1 LGHNA, CDR2 YNFKEQ. In DNA form, the CDR3 reads TGTGCCAGCAGCCGACATAGCTATGGTTACACCTTC. This gives the protein CASSRHSYGYTF.

Relative to its sample, this clonotype is medium-sized (0.01 to 0.1%). The chain uses TRBV12-3 or TRBV12-4 and TRBJ1-2; 7 bases are shared with TRBD1. This CDR3 contains 11 residues. Trimming cost V 5 bases and J 10 bases; bases outside gene matches: 4. The CDR3 protein is CASSPGTAYTF. The CDR3 nucleotides are TGTGCCAGCAGTCCGGGGACAGCCTACACCTTC.

About this clonotype itself: A much larger clone lies one base from this, so it may be a read error. This chain uses TRBV6-1 with TRBJ1-5, with D possibly TRBD1 on 5 matching bases. Per germline, CDR1 MNHNS and CDR2 SASEGT. This CDR3 is built from 13 residues. Trimming took 5 bases from V and 11 from J, leaving 16 bases between them. CDR3 sequence: CASSIQDTRAQHF. In DNA form, the CDR3 reads TGTGCCAGCAGTATACAGGATACGAGGGCCCAGCATTTT.

With regard to this clonotype: At one end, the junction sequence differs from germline, possibly due to a read error. The CDR3 DNA sequence: TGTGCCAGCAGCATGGTGGGGTATAGCAATCAACCCCAGCATTTT. Protein product: CASSMVGYSNQPQHF. This chain connects TRBV5-6 to TRBJ1-5; the D is unclear. The CDR3 covers 15 residues. CDR1 and CDR2 (germline): SGHDT, YYEEEE.

A remark on this clonotype: The missing conserved phenylalanine or tryptophan at the end of this CDR3 makes a read error likely. This chain uses TRBV11-2 with TRBJ1-5; no clear D gene. Trimming stripped 2 bases from V and 1 base from J, with 9 bases between. This CDR3 is built from 15 residues. Germline V gene lookup returns CDR1 SGHAT and CDR2 FQNNGV. The CDR3 DNA reads TGTGCCAGCAGCTTAACGGGCCGAAGCAATCAGCCCCAGCATTAT. Its translation: CASSLTGRSNQPQHY.

A word on this clonotype: An end of the junction differs from the germline gene, which may be a read error. This chain connects TRBV12-3 or TRBV12-4 to TRBJ2-5; D call uncertain. CDR3 size: 14 residues. CDR3 nucleotide sequence: TGTGCCAGCAGCTTACCAGACACCCAAGAGACCCAGTGCTTC. Translating it yields CASSLPDTQETQCF.

There are a few counts of this clonotype. An end of the junction differs from the germline gene, which may be a read error. The chain uses TRBV11-1 and TRBJ2-7; tentatively, D is TRBD2 (6 bases). Looked up from germline, CDR1 is SGHAT and CDR2 is FQDESV (reference sequence). The CDR3 is made up of 15 amino acids. The CDR3 region is CASSLAGTVTYERYF. The CDR3, as DNA: TGTGCCAGCAGCTTAGCCGGGACTGTAACCTACGAGCGGTACTTT.

The chain joins TRBV12-3 or TRBV12-4 to TRBJ1-1; the match to TRBD1 covers 8 bases. V was clipped by 6 bases and J by 1 base; unmatched bases: 4. CDR3 size: 14 residues. CDR3 nucleotides: TGTGCCAGCAGCCATACAGGGGGGAACACTGAAGCTTTCTTT. The encoded protein is CASSHTGGNTEAFF.

The chain combines TRBV11-3 with TRBJ2-1; 9 bases line up with TRBD2. CDR1 and CDR2 from the germline V gene are SGHNT and YENEEA. This CDR3 has 16 residues. CDR3 DNA: TGTGGTAGCAGCTCACGTAGCGGGAGCTCCTACAATGAGCAGTTCTTC. This encodes CGSSSRSGSSYNEQFF.

V usage is TRBV12-3 or TRBV12-4 and J usage is TRBJ2-1, with 8 bases fitting TRBD1. After removal of 10 bases from V and 11 bases from J, the junction contained 16 bases not matched to a gene. The CDR3 runs 14 residues. CDR3 sequence (DNA): TGTGCCAACACTTCGACAGGGGAAGTTAATAAGCAGTTCTTC. Its translation is CANTSTGEVNKQFF.

Points on this clonotype: The junction differs from germline at one of its ends, possibly a read error. The rearrangement joins TRBV11-1 to TRBJ2-1; no clear D. The germline V gene encodes CDR1 SGHAT and CDR2 FQDESV (reference sequence). The CDR3 runs to 13 residues. This chain's CDR3 is CGSSLPQLGEQFF. The DNA for the CDR3 is TGTGGCAGTAGCTTACCTCAGCTGGGTGAGCAATTCTTC. Variable domain in full (rest from reference TRBV11-1 and TRBJ2-1): EAEVAQSPRYKITEKSQAVAFWCDPISGHATLYWYRQILGQGPELLVQFQDESVVDDSQLPKDRFSAERLKGVDSTLKIQPAELGDSAMYLCGSSLPQLGEQFFGPGTRLTVL.

Notes on this clonotype: A much larger clone lies one base from this, so it may be a read error. The rearrangement joins TRBV10-3 to TRBJ1-1; 8 bases are a match to TRBD1. CDR3 length: 15 amino acids. The germline CDR1 and CDR2 sequences are ENHRY and SYGVKD. The DNA for the CDR3 is TGTGCCATCAGATCACAGACAGGGGTGATACCTGAAGCTCTCTTT. Protein: CAIRSQTGVIPEALF.

This clonotype is judged medium-sized. The CDR3 DNA is TGCAGTGCGGAACTAGCGGGAGGAACCTACGAGCAGTACTTC. Protein: CSAELAGGTYEQYF. The V gene is TRBV20-1, the J gene TRBJ2-7; 12 nucleotides match TRBD2. CDR3 length equals 14 residues. From germline, CDR1 is DFQATT and CDR2 SNEGSKA (reference sequence). The V segment lost 6 bases and the J segment 2 bases; nucleotides outside the gene matches: 5.

About this clonotype: The junction departs from germline at one end; a sequencing error may be responsible. The chain is built from TRBV4-1 and TRBJ2-5; unclear D gene. CDR1 MGHRA and CDR2 YSYEKL come from the germline V gene. The CDR3 spans 12 residues. The CDR3 sequence: CTSRQDRETQYF. As DNA, the CDR3 is TGCACCAGCAGACAAGATAGGGAGACCCAGTACTTC.

There are many counts of this clonotype. The gene calls are TRBV12-3 or TRBV12-4 and TRBJ2-3, with a weak D call TRBD1 (6 bases). The CDR3 spans 15 residues. Trimming left V 2 bases short and J 0 bases short, with 9 bases between. CDR3 sequence (DNA): TGTGCCAGCAGTTTAACAGGGATCAGCACAGATACGCAGTATTTT. Amino acids: CASSLTGISTDTQYF.

This clonotype was seen a few times. One junction end does not reproduce the germline sequence, and a read error may be involved. The chain joins TRBV20-1 to TRBJ1-5, with 7 bases matching TRBD1. Germline assignment: CDR1 DFQATT and CDR2 SNEGSKA (reference sequence). This CDR3 comprises 14 residues. CDR3: CSARVGQYNQPKHF. Here the CDR3 DNA reads TGCAGTGCTAGGGTGGGACAGTACAATCAGCCCAAGCATTTT.

Regarding this clonotype: Just one base apart from a much larger clone, this may be a read error. The rearrangement joins TRBV20-1 to TRBJ2-7, with D unresolved. From germline, CDR1 is DFQATT and CDR2 SNEGSKA (reference sequence). V was shortened by 3 bases and J by 1 base, with 13 bases between the two germline ends. This CDR3 region has 14 residues. CDR3 amino acids: CSARTSLGSYEQYF. CDR3 in DNA: TGCAGTGCTAGGACAAGTCTGGGATCCTACGAGCAGTACTTC.

The rearrangement uses TRBV6-5 and TRBJ1-6, with a weak D call TRBD1 (6 bases). Germline assignment: CDR1 MNHEY and CDR2 SVGAGI. The V end lost 11 bases, the J end lost 8 bases, and 19 bases lay between the germline ends. CDR3 length equals 14 residues. CDR3 in DNA: TGTGCCGACAAGGGGGTCCGGTTCCATTCACCCCTCCACTTT. It is translated as CADKGVRFHSPLHF.

On this clonotype itself: The junction shows a germline mismatch at one end, possibly a read error. V usage is TRBV12-3 or TRBV12-4 and J usage is TRBJ2-1; D gene unclear. The CDR3 runs 11 residues. The CDR3 loop is CASSFTSEQVF. CDR3 nucleotide sequence: TGTGCTAGCAGTTTTACCTCTGAGCAGGTCTTC.

As concerns this clonotype: One end of the junction is discordant with germline, which a read error may explain. The gene calls are TRBV6-6 and TRBJ1-2, with D perhaps TRBD1 (6 bases). This CDR3 region has 14 residues. Germline V gives CDR1 MNHNY, CDR2 SVGAGI (reference sequence). CDR3 protein: CAGIAGTNNHGYTF. DNA of the CDR3: TGTGCCGGCATTGCCGGGACAAATAACCATGGCTACACCTTC.